This TCR beta chain originates from a study of shared clonotypes between healthy human individuals. In the case of this clone: The antigen is undetermined.

Assay execution proceeded at the deep level. Sequenced by immunoSEQ multiplex PCR; TCRdb stores in-frame clones only, minus some. Of under 200,000 clones in the sample, just under 95% are singletons; the top ten hold 0.067%. CDR1 and CDR2 from the germline V gene are LNHDA and SQIVND (reference sequence). Between the trimmed V and J ends, which lost 4 bases and 4 bases, there was a span of 17 bases. The CDR3 has 15 residues. The study, taken as a whole, reports: Around 4.7% of naive CD4 clonotypes were shared across several donors.

Material for sequencing was naive CD4+ T cells sorted from blood. The subset here: CD45RA+ positively selected. This rearrangement joins TRBV19 to TRBJ2-7; a weak D match, TRBD2 (6 bases). This receptor was taken from a woman in her twenties or thirties in good health. In DNA, the CDR3 is TGTGCCAGTAGTAAACGGCGGGAAGGGCCTTACGAGCAGTACTTC. Amino acid sequence: CASSKRREGPYEQYF.